Included here is one TCR beta chain sequence, with context. Patients with stable or active relapsing-remitting disease, all of them treatment-naive, made up the multiple sclerosis controls. The data were obtained in a study of CD8 T cells in Susac syndrome. RNA totalling about 0.5 to 1 ug underwent reverse transcription with random hexamers. TCRdb recomputed calls from the immunoSEQ multiplex PCR reads with MiXCR, one row per CDR3 protein. The sample has a few hundred thousand distinct CDR3 sequences; around 93% are singletons. The sequence came from a human donor with multiple sclerosis. The sequenced sample was CD4+ T cells from PBMCs.

This CDR3 reads CASSLQGDNYGYTF. The CDR3 nucleotides read TGTGCCAGCAGTTTACAGGGTGATAACTATGGCTACACCTTC. The chain carries TRBV27 and TRBJ1-2; D perhaps matches TRBD1 (5 bases). Germline CDR1 is MNHEY and CDR2 is SMNVEV (reference sequence). V was pared by 2 bases and J by 1 base, with 8 bases between. The CDR3 has 14 residues.